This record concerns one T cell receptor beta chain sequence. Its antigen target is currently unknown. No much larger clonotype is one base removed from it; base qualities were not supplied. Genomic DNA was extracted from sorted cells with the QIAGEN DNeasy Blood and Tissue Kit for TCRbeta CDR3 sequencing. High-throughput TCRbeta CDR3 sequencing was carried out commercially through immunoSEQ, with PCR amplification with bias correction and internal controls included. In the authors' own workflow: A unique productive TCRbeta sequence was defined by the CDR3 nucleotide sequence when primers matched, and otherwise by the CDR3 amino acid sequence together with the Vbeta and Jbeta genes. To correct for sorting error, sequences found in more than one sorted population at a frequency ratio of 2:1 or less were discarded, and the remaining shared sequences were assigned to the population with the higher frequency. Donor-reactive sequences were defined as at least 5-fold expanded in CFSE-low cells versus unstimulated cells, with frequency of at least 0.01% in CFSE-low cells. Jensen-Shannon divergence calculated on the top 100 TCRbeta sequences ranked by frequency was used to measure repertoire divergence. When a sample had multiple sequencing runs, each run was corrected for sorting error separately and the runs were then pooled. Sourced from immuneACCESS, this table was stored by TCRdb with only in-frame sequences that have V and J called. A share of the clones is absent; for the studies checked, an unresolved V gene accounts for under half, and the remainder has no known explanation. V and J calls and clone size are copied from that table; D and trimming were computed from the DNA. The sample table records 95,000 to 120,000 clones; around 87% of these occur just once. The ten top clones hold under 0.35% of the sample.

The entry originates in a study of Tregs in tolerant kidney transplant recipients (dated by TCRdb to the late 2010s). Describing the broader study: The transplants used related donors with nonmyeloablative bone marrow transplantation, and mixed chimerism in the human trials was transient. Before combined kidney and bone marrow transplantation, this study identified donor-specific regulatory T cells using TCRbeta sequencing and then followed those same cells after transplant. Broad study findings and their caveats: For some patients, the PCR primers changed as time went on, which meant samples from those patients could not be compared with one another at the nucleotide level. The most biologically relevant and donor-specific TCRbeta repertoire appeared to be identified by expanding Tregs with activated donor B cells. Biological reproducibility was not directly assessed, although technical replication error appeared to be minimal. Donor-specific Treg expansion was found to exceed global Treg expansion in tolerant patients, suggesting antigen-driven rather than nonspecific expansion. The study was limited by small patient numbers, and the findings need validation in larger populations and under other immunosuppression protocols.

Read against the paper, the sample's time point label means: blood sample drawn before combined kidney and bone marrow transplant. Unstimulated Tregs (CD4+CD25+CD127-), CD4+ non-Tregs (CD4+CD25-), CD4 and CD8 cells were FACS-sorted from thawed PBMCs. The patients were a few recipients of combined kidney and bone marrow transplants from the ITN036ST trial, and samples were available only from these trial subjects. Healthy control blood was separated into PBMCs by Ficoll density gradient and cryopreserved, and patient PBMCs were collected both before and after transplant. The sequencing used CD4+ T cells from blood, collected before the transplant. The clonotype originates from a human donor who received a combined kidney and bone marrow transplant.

The CDR3 sequence is CASSPGGEQFF. In nucleotides, the sequence is TGTGCCAGCAGCCCGGGGGGTGAGCAGTTCTTC. The chain uses TRBV6-4 and TRBJ2-1, with 7 junctional bases fitting TRBD2. The CDR3 numbers 11 residues from cysteine through phenylalanine. The sequence is cut down to CDR3 DNA, 33 bases in frame from base 1. V loses 6 bases at its end and J loses 9 bases; junction bases beyond the gene matches: 2. CDR1 and CDR2 are read off the germline V gene as MRHNA and SNTAGT.